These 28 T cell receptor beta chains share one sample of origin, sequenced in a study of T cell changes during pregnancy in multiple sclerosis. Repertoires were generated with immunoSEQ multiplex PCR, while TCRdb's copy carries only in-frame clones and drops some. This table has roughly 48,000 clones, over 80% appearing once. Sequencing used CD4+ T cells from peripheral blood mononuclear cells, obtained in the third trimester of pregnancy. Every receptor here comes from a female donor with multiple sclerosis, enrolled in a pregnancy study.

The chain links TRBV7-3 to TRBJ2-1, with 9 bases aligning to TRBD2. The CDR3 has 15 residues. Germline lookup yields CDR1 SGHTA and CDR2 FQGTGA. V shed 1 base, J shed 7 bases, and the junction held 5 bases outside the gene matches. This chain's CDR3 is CASSLKIAGVNEQFF. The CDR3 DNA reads TGTGCCAGCAGCTTAAAAATAGCGGGAGTAAATGAGCAGTTCTTC.

The CDR3 DNA sequence: TGTGCCAGCAGCTTAGACCCCCCCCGACAGGCCTACTATGGCTACACCTTC. Its protein is CASSLDPPRQAYYGYTF. The chain uses TRBV7-3 and TRBJ1-2; tentatively, D is TRBD1 (6 bases). This CDR3 is 17 amino acids long. Germline assignment: CDR1 SGHTA and CDR2 FQGTGA. V lost 2 bases and J lost 3, with 19 bases in between.

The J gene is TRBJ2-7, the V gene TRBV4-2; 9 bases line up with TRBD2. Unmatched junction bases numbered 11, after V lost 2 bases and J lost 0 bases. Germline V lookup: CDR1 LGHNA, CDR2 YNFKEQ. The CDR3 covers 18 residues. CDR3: CASSQRGDSGGSSYEQYF. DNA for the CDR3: TGTGCCAGCAGCCAAAGAGGGGATAGCGGGGGCAGCTCCTACGAGCAGTACTTC.

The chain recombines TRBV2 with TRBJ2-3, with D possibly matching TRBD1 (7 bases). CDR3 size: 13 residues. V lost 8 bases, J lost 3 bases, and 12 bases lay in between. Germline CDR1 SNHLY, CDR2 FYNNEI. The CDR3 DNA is TGTGCCAGCGGACAGGAGGGGACAGATACGCAGTATTTT. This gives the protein CASGQEGTDTQYF.

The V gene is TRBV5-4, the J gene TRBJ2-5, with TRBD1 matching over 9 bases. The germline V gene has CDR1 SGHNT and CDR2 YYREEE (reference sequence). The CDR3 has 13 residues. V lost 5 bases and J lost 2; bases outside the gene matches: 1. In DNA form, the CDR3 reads TGTGCCAGCAGACAGGGGGCGCAAGAGACCCAGTACTTC. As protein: CASRQGAQETQYF.

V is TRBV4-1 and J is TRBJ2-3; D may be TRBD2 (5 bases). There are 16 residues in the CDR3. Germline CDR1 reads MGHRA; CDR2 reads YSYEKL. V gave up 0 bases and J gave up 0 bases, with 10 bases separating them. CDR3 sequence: CASSQDEGPSTDTQYF. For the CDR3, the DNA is TGCGCCAGCAGCCAAGATGAGGGCCCTAGCACAGATACGCAGTATTTT.

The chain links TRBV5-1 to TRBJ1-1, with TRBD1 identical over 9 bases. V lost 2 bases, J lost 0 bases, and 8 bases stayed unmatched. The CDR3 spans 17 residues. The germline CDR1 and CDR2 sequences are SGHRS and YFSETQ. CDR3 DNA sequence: TGCGCCAGCAGCTTCGACAGGGGGGCGGACTTGAACACTGAAGCTTTCTTT. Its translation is CASSFDRGADLNTEAFF.

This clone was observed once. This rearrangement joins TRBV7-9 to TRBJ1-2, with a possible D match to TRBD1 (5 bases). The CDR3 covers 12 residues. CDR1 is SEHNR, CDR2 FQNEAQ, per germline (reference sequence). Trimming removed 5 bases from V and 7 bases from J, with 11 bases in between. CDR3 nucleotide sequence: TGTGCCAGCAGCAACTTCGGGGGTGGCTACACCTTC. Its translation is CASSNFGGGYTF.

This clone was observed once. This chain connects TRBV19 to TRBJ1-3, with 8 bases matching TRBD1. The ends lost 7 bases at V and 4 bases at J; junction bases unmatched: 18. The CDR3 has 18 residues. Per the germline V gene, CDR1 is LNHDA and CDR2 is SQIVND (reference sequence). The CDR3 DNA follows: TGTGCCAGTACCCTCATCTGGACAGGGCGGGGAAGAGGAAACACCATATATTTT. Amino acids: CASTLIWTGRGRGNTIYF.

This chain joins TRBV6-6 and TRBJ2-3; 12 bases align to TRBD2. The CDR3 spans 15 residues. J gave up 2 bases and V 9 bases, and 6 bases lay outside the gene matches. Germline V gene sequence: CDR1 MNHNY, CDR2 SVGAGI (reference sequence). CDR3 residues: CASFWTSGDTDTQYF. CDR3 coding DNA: TGTGCCAGTTTCTGGACTAGCGGGGACACAGATACGCAGTATTTT.

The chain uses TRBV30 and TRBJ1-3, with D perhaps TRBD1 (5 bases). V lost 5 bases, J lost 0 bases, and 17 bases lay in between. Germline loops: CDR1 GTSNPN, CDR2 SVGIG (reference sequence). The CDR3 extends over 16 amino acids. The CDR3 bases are TGTGCCTGGGATCCTTCGGGGGTTTTCTCTGGAAACACCATATATTTT. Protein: CAWDPSGVFSGNTIYF. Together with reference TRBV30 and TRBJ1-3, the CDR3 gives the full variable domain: SQTIHQWPATLVQPVGSPLSLECTVEGTSNPNLYWYRQAAGRGLQLLFYSVGIGQISSEVPQNLSASRPQDRQFILSSKKLLLSDSGFYLCAWDPSGVFSGNTIYFGEGSWLTVV.

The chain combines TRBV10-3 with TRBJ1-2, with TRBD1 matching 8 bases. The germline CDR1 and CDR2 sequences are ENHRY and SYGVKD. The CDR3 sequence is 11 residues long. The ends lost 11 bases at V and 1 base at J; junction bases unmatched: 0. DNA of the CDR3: TGTGCCGGACAGGGTAACTATGGCTACACCTTC. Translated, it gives CAGQGNYGYTF.

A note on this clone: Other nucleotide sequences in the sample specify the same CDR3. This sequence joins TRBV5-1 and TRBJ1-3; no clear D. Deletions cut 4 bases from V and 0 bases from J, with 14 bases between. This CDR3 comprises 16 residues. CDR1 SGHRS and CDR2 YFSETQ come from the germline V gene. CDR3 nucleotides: TGCGCCAGCAGCATCGATAGTCCGAGCTCTGGAAACACCATATATTTT. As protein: CASSIDSPSSGNTIYF.

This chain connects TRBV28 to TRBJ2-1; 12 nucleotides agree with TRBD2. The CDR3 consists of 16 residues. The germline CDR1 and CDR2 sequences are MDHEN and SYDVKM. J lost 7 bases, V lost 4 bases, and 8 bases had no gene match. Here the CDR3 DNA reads TGTGCCAGCAGTTCCTCGACTAGCGGGAGTATAAATGAGCAGTTCTTC. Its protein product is CASSSSTSGSINEQFF.

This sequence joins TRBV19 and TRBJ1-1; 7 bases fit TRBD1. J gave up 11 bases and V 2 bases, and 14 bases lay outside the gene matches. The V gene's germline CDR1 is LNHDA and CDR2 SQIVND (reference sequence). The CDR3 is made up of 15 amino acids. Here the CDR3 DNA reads TGTGCCAGTAGTATAAGTGGACAGGCCCTGATTCGGGCTTTCTTT. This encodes CASSISGQALIRAFF.

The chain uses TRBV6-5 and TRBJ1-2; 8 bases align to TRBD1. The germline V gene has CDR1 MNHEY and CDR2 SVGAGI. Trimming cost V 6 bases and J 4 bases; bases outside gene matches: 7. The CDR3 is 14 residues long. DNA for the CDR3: TGTGCCAGCAGGGAGGCAGGGGGCTTCTATGGCTACACCTTC. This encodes CASREAGGFYGYTF.

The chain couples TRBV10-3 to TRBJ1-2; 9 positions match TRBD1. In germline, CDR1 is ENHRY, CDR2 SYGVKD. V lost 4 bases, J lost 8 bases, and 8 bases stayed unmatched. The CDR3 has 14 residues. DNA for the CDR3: TGTGCCATCAGTGGGGGGACAGGGCTGACAGGCTACACCTTC. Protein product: CAISGGTGLTGYTF.

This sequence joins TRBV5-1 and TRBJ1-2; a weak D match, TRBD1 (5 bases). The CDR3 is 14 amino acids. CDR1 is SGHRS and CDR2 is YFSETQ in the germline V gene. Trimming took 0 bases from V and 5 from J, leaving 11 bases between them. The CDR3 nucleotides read TGCGCCAGCAGCTTGGGGAGGGACTGGTATGGCTACACCTTC. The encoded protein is CASSLGRDWYGYTF.

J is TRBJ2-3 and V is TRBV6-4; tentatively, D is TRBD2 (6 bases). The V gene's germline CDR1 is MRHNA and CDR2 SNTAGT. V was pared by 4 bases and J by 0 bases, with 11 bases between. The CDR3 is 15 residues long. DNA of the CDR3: TGTGCCAGCAGTGTTCAAGCGGGTAGCACAGATACGCAGTATTTT. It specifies CASSVQAGSTDTQYF.

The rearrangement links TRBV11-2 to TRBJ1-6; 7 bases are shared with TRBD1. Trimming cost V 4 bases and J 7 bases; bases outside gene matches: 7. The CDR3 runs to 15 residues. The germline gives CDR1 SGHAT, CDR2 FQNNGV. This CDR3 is CASSSLTGRNSPLHF. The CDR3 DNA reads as TGTGCCAGCAGCTCATTGACAGGGAGGAATTCACCCCTCCACTTT.

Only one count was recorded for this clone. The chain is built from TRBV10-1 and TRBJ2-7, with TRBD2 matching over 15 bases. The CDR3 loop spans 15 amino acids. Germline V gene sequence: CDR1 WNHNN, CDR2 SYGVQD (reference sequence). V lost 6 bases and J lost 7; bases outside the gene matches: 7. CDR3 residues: CASSSGLAGGLEQYF. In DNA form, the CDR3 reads TGCGCCAGCAGCTCCGGACTAGCGGGAGGGTTAGAGCAGTACTTC.

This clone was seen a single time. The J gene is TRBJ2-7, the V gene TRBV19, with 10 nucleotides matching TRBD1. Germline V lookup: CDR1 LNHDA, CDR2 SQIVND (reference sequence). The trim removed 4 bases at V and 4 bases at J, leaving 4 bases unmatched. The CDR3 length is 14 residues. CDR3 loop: CASSSPGQGYEQYF. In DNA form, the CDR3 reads TGTGCCAGTAGTAGTCCGGGACAGGGGTACGAGCAGTACTTC.

CDR3 loop: CASTHGQGGSYEQYF. The CDR3 DNA is TGCGCCAGCACCCACGGTCAGGGGGGCTCCTACGAGCAGTACTTC. The rearrangement joins TRBV5-1 to TRBJ2-7, with a possible D match to TRBD1 (7 bases). The V gene's germline CDR1 is SGHRS and CDR2 YFSETQ. The CDR3 is 15 residues long. V lost 6 bases to trimming and J lost 0 bases, with 16 bases between them.

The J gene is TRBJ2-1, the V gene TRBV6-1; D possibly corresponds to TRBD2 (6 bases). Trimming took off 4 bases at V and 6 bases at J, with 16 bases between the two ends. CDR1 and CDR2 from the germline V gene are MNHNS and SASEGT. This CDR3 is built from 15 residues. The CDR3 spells CASSGLGGVVNEQFF. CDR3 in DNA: TGTGCCAGCAGTGGGCTTGGAGGGGTCGTCAATGAGCAGTTCTTC.

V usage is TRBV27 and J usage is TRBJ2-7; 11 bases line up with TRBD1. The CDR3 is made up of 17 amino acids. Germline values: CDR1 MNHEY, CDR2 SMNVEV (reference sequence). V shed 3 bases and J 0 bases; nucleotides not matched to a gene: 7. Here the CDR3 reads CASSLQGTGGFSYEQYF. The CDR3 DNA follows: TGTGCCAGCAGTTTGCAAGGGACAGGGGGTTTCTCCTACGAGCAGTACTTC.

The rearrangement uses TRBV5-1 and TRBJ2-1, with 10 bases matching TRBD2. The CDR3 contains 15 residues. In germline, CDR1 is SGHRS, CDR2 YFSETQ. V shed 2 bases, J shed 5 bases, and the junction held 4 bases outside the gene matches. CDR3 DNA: TGCGCCAGCAGCTTCATACTAGCGGGGAACAATGAGCAGTTCTTC. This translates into CASSFILAGNNEQFF.

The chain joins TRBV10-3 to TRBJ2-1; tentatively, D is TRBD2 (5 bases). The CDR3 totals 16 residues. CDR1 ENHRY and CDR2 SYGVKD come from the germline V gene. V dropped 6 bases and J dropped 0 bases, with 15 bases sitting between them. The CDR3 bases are TGTGCCATCAGAGACCCTAGCACCGGCTCCTACAATGAGCAGTTCTTC. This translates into CAIRDPSTGSYNEQFF.

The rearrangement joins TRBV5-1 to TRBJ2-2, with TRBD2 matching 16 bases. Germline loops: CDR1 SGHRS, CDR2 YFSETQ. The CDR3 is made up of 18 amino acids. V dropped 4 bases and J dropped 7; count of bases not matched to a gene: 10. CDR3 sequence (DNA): TGCGCCAGCAGCAGAACCGGGACTAGCGGGGGGGCCGGCGGGGAGCTGTTTTTT. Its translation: CASSRTGTSGGAGGELFF.